This T cell receptor beta chain was profiled in a study of beta chain features in type 1 diabetes. The overall study: Across the samples, about 110,000,000 sorted cells were examined in total. Findings and limits, study-wide: Small HLA sub-analyses could not settle whether HLA shapes TCRB rearrangement.

Of the isolated RNA, all was reverse transcribed, and so the sequenced material was expressed TCRB transcripts. TCRdb's table, derived via immunoSEQ multiplex PCR, lists solely in-frame clones and lacks some. The data contain about 250,000 clones, roughly 14% of them seen just once; the ten biggest clones take up about 0.03%. With 3 bases clipped from V and 1 base from J, the junction kept 1 base outside the gene matches. Germline V CDR1 and CDR2: KGHSH, LQKENI. The CDR3 totals 15 residues. On this clone: The target antigen is unknown.

The specimen sequenced was naive CD4+ T cells from blood. The V gene is TRBV18, the J gene TRBJ1-1, with 11 bases matching TRBD1. The sequence came from a woman aged 40 to 50 in good health. The CDR3 sequence is CASSPDRGPNTEAFF. The CDR3 DNA reads as TGTGCCAGCTCACCGGACAGGGGGCCGAACACTGAAGCTTTCTTT.